A single sample gave rise to the 18 T cell receptor beta chains below, sequenced in a study of CD8+ T cells in alopecia areata. Treatment specified: oral pan-JAK inhibitor, 5-10 mg twice daily. Investigators isolated RNA and reverse transcribed it into cDNA to act as the sequencing template. Sequencing used immunoSEQ multiplex PCR; TCRdb keeps in-frame clones, though not all of them. This table holds under 350,000 clones, about three fifths found once. The sequenced sample was CD4+ T cells sorted from blood, obtained at week 24, from a patient treated with tofacitinib. These receptors originate from a human donor with alopecia areata.

This clone was picked up a small number of times. The J gene is TRBJ1-2, the V gene TRBV5-4; TRBD1 might be the D (5 bases). CDR1 and CDR2 from the germline V gene are SGHNT and YYREEE (reference sequence). Between the trimmed V and J ends, which lost 9 bases and 5 bases, there was a span of 11 bases. The CDR3 contains 11 residues. This CDR3 reads CATRAGYGYTF. The CDR3 nucleotides read TGTGCCACCCGGGCAGGGTATGGCTACACCTTC.

This rearrangement joins TRBV7-2 to TRBJ1-1, with 7 positions matching TRBD1. V shed 5 bases, J shed 1 base, and the junction held 1 base outside the gene matches. The CDR3 loop spans 13 amino acids. Germline values: CDR1 SGHTA, CDR2 FQGNSA. The CDR3 protein is CASSRDRNTEAFF. The CDR3 DNA reads as TGTGCCAGCAGCCGGGACAGGAACACTGAAGCTTTCTTT.

The chain is built from TRBV4-1 and TRBJ1-2, with D possibly TRBD1 on 5 matching bases. The CDR3 is made up of 16 amino acids. The germline V gene has CDR1 MGHRA and CDR2 YSYEKL. V gave up 7 bases and J gave up 4 bases, with 22 bases separating them. The CDR3 DNA is TGCGCCAGCACCCCAACCCGAGGAAGGGGCGTCTATGGCTACACCTTC. Protein product: CASTPTRGRGVYGYTF.

J is TRBJ1-1 and V is TRBV28, with a tentative D call TRBD1 (6 bases). The CDR3 has 13 amino acids. The germline V and J ends were trimmed by 6 bases and 6 bases, with 14 bases remaining between them. The germline V gene encodes CDR1 MDHEN and CDR2 SYDVKM. The CDR3 nucleotides are TGTGCCAGCAGAATTCCCGGGACACCTGAAGCTTTCTTT. Its protein is CASRIPGTPEAFF.

This chain joins TRBV30 and TRBJ2-2; perhaps TRBD2 as D (6 bases). The V end was cut by 5 bases, the J end by 6 bases, with 16 bases between. Germline CDR1 and CDR2: GTSNPN and SVGIG (reference sequence). The CDR3 has 14 residues. Here the CDR3 reads CAWAGRGRPGELFF. CDR3 DNA: TGTGCCTGGGCCGGGAGAGGGCGCCCCGGGGAGCTGTTTTTT.

Only one count was recorded for this clone. The chain couples TRBV28 to TRBJ2-6; D remains unclear. CDR1 and CDR2 from the germline V gene are MDHEN and SYDVKM. V lost 6 bases and J 2 bases, leaving 11 bases between the germline ends. This CDR3 contains 15 residues. CDR3 in DNA: TGTGCCAGCAGCCCCAGGTCTCCTGGGGCCAACGTCCTGACTTTC. It codes for CASSPRSPGANVLTF.

The rearrangement links TRBV11-2 to TRBJ1-1, with D possibly TRBD1 on 5 matching bases. Germline CDR1 reads SGHAT; CDR2 reads FQNNGV. The germline V and J ends were trimmed by 5 bases and 2 bases, with 12 bases remaining between them. This CDR3 has 14 amino acids. This chain's CDR3 is CASSVTESNTEAFF. In DNA, the CDR3 is TGTGCCAGCAGCGTGACAGAATCAAACACTGAAGCTTTCTTT. The complete variable domain, with remaining parts taken from reference TRBV11-2 and TRBJ1-1, reads EAGVAQSPRYKIIEKRQSVAFWCNPISGHATLYWYQQILGQGPKLLIQFQNNGVVDDSQLPKDRFSAERLKGVDSTLKIQPAKLEDSAVYLCASSVTESNTEAFFGQGTRLTVV.

The chain joins TRBV30 to TRBJ2-5; D might be TRBD2 (5 bases). Germline lookup yields CDR1 GTSNPN and CDR2 SVGIG (reference sequence). This CDR3 has 16 amino acids. Trimming took 2 bases from V and 1 from J, leaving 17 bases between them. This CDR3 is CAWSRVLWRTQETQYF. The CDR3 bases are TGTGCCTGGAGTCGAGTCTTGTGGAGGACCCAAGAGACCCAGTACTTC.

The table lists this clone with a few counts. This rearrangement joins TRBV9 to TRBJ2-7; tentatively, D is TRBD1 or TRBD2 (5 bases each). Looked up from germline, CDR1 is SGDLS and CDR2 is YYNGEE. V was pared by 1 base and J by 3 bases, with 14 bases between. This CDR3 contains 15 residues. CDR3 nucleotides: TGTGCCAGCAGCGTATCGGGGACGGCGAACTACGAGCAGTACTTC. Translating it yields CASSVSGTANYEQYF.

This clone appeared a few times. This chain joins TRBV5-1 and TRBJ1-1; D not resolved. The CDR3 totals 14 residues. Per the germline V gene, CDR1 is SGHRS and CDR2 is YFSETQ. V lost 0 bases and J 2 bases, leaving 8 bases between the germline ends. The CDR3 loop is CASSLEVSNTEAFF. In DNA, the CDR3 is TGCGCCAGCAGCTTGGAAGTTAGTAACACTGAAGCTTTCTTT.

The chain employs TRBV7-3 and TRBJ2-3, with 7 bases lining up with TRBD1. The CDR3 contains 14 residues. V shed 5 bases and J 6 bases; nucleotides not matched to a gene: 8. Germline lookup yields CDR1 SGHTA and CDR2 FQGTGA. In nucleotides, the CDR3 is TGTGCCAGCAGCAAACTAGGGGGCCCGGATACGCAGTATTTT. It codes for CASSKLGGPDTQYF.

The rearrangement joins TRBV29-1 to TRBJ1-1, with 7 bases lining up with TRBD1. CDR3 length: 15 residues. The germline gives CDR1 SQVTM, CDR2 ANQGSEA. V lost 3 bases, J lost 1 base, and 8 bases stayed unmatched. The DNA for the CDR3 is TGCAGCGTTGACGGGGGGGACAGAAGGAACACTGAAGCTTTCTTT. Its translation: CSVDGGDRRNTEAFF.

This chain links TRBV7-9 with TRBJ2-1, with a possible D match to TRBD1 (5 bases). CDR3 length equals 13 residues. V was shortened by 3 bases and J by 14 bases, with 17 bases between the two germline ends. Germline V gene sequence: CDR1 SEHNR, CDR2 FQNEAQ (reference sequence). CDR3 in amino acids: CASSFAGITNEFF. The CDR3 DNA follows: TGTGCCAGCAGCTTTGCAGGGATCACGAACGAGTTCTTC. The full variable domain, with the rest looked up from reference TRBV7-9 and TRBJ2-1, is DTGVSQNPRHKITKRGQNVTFRCDPISEHNRLYWYRQTLGQGPEFLTYFQNEAQLEKSRLLSDRFSAERPKGSFSTLEIQRTEQGDSAMYLCASSFAGITNEFFGPGTRLTVL.

The rearrangement links TRBV5-4 to TRBJ1-6; D is unresolved. Germline loops: CDR1 SGHNT, CDR2 YYREEE (reference sequence). V lost 0 bases and J 4 bases, leaving 5 bases between the germline ends. This CDR3 has 14 amino acids. The CDR3 region is CASSLAQYNSPLHF. The CDR3 DNA reads TGTGCCAGCAGCTTGGCGCAGTATAATTCACCCCTCCACTTT.

This sequence joins TRBV7-2 and TRBJ1-1; D remains ambiguous. Trimming took off 1 base at V and 0 bases at J, with 6 bases between the two ends. The CDR3 sequence is 14 residues long. Germline loops: CDR1 SGHTA, CDR2 FQGNSA. The CDR3 here is CASSLGGLNTEAFF. The CDR3 bases are TGTGCCAGCAGCTTAGGCGGACTGAACACTGAAGCTTTCTTT.

V usage is TRBV9 and J usage is TRBJ1-1; a weak D match, TRBD1 (6 bases). V was shortened by 5 bases and J by 4 bases, with 12 bases between the two germline ends. Germline CDR1 is SGDLS and CDR2 is YYNGEE. The CDR3 extends over 13 amino acids. The CDR3 sequence: CASRAEGGTEAFF. The CDR3 DNA sequence: TGTGCCAGCAGGGCCGAAGGGGGCACTGAAGCTTTCTTT.

This clone was picked up a small number of times. J is TRBJ1-1 and V is TRBV30, with D perhaps matching TRBD1 (5 bases). The CDR3 covers 12 residues. Trimming removed 2 bases from V and 8 bases from J, with 12 bases in between. Germline CDR1 GTSNPN, CDR2 SVGIG (reference sequence). CDR3 in amino acids: CAWSPSQGEAFF. The CDR3 nucleotides read TGTGCCTGGAGTCCCTCGCAGGGAGAAGCTTTCTTT.

CDR3 coding DNA: TGTGCCAGCAGCTTTCCCAGCGGGGCCCGCAGGGATACGCAGTATTTT. Translated: CASSFPSGARRDTQYF. V usage is TRBV13 and J usage is TRBJ2-3; 7 bases align to TRBD2. Germline V gene data show CDR1 as PRHDT and CDR2 as FYEKMQ (reference sequence). CDR3 size: 16 residues. J was trimmed by 6 bases and V by 3 bases; bases with no gene match: 12. The complete variable domain, with remaining parts taken from reference TRBV13 and TRBJ2-3, reads AAGVIQSPRHLIKEKRETATLKCYPIPRHDTVYWYQQGPGQDPQFLISFYEKMQSDKGSIPDRFSAQQFSDYHSELNMSSLELGDSALYFCASSFPSGARRDTQYFGPGTRLTVL.